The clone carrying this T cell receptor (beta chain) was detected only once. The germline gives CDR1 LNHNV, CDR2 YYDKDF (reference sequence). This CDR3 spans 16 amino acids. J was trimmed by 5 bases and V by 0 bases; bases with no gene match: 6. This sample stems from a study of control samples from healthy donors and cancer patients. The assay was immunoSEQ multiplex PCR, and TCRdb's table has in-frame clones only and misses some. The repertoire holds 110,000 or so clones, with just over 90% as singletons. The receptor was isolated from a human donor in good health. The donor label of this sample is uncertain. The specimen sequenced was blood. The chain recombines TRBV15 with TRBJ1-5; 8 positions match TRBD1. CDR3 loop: CATSRDRLTGDQPQHF. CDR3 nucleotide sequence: TGTGCCACCAGCAGAGACAGGTTGACAGGGGATCAGCCCCAGCATTTT.